Detailed here is one TCR beta chain. The target antigen is unknown. This sample is drawn from a study of long-term antiretroviral therapy in people with HIV. At the level of the study: The oldest specimens predate the 2015 immediate-ART recommendation by about a decade. Study-wide findings and caveats: CDR3 length ranges were narrower in HIV repertoires than in controls. Post-ART samples showed increased diversity that remained below transplant donor control levels. Clones with expansion before ART led the repertoire at all time points.

J lost 4 bases, V lost 5 bases, and 14 bases had no gene match. CDR1 is SGHTA, CDR2 FQGNSA, per germline. This CDR3 spans 17 amino acids. The libraries were made with immunoSEQ v3.0 at survey level. Sequencing used immunoSEQ multiplex PCR; TCRdb keeps in-frame clones, though not all of them. The data contain tens of thousands of clones, almost 90% of them singletons. This chain joins TRBV7-2 and TRBJ2-1; 7 bases fit TRBD1. This material consisted of unsorted PBMCs, taken around 4.5 years after starting antiretroviral therapy. This clonotype was sampled from a man aged 30-40 years with HIV. CDR3 DNA sequence: TGTGCCAGCAGCCTCCTCCTTACCGGGACAGCATACAATGAGCAGTTCTTC. Residues: CASSLLLTGTAYNEQFF.